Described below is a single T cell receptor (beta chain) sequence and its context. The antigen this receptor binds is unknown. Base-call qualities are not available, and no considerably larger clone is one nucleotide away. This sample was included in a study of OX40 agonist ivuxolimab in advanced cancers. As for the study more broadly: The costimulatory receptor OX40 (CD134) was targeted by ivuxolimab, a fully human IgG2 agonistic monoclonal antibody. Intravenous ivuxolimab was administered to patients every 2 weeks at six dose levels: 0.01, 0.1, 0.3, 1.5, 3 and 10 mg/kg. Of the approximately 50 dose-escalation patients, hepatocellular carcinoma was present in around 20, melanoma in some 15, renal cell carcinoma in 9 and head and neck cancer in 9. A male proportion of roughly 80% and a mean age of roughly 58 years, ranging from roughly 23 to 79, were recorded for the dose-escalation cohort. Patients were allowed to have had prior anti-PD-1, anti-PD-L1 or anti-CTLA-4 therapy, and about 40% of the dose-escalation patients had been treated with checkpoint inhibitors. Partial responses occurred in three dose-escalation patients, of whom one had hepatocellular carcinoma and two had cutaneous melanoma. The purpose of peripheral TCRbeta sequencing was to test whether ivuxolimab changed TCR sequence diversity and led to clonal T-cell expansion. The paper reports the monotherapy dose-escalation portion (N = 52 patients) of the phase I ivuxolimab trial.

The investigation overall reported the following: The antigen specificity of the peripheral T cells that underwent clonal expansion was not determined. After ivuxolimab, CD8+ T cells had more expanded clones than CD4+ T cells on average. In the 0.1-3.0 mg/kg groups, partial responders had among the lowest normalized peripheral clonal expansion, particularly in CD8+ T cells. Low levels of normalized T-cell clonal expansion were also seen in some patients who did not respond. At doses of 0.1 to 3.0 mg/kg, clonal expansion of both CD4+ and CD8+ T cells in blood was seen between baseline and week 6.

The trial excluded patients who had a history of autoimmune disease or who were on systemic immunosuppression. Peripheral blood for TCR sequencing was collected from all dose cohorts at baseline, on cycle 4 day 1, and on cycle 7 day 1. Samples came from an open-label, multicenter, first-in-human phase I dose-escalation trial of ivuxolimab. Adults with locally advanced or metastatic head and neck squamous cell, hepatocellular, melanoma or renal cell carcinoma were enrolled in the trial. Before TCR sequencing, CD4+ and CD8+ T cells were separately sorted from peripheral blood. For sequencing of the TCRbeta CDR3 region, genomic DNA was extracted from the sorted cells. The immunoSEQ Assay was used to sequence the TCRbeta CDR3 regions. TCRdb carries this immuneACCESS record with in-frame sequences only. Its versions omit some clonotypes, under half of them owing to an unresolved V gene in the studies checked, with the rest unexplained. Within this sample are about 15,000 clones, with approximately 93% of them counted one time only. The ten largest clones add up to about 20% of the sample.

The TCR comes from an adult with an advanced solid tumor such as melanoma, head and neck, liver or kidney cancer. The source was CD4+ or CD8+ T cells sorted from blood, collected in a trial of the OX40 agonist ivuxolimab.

DNA sequence: TGCGCCAGCAGTCAATTCGTCATAAACAGGGTAAACACTGAAGCTTTCTTT. Its coded protein is CASSQFVINRVNTEAFF. The V gene is TRBV23-1 and the J gene is TRBJ1-1; a tentative D call is TRBD1 (6 bases match). TRBV23-1 is treated as an ORF (open reading frame) with a function not yet certain. V was cut back by 1 base and J by 2 bases, leaving a gap of 17 bases between them. The CDR3, cysteine through phenylalanine, is 17 amino acids long. Just the 51-base CDR3 DNA is kept, in frame starting at base 1.